The 32 T cell receptor beta chains listed next were all sequenced from one sample in a study of tumor-infiltrating lymphocytes in primary liver carcinoma (dated by TCRdb to 2016 to 2017). Sequencing instrument: Illumina HiSeq 2500. Starting from around 520 ng total RNA, TCRbeta-specific cDNA was produced by reverse transcription with a constant-region primer and ProtoScript II reverse transcriptase. The TCRbeta libraries were prepared through three rounds of nested multiplex PCR following a slightly modified ARM-PCR procedure. Each of the first two PCR rounds ran for nine to eleven cycles and used multiplex TRBV1-TRBV30 forward primers together with a Cbeta reverse primer. TCRdb applied fastp at Q25 and MiXCR to the public reads, then kept only in-frame beta chains. Each record represents a unique CDR3 protein, reported with the most common genes and DNA among its rows. Counted in this sample were 25,000 to 30,000 distinct CDR3 sequences; nearly 80% of them appeared once. The ten top clones hold under 55% of the sample.

Without any cell sorting, total RNA and DNA were co-extracted from 20-30 mg of bulk tissue using the AllPrep DNA/RNA mini kit. Sequenced material: liver tumor tissue from sampling region 3. In the paper's terms, the cell subset or site label means: tumor region T3, left-lateral pole. The receptor source for this set is a man aged 35 to 55 with primary liver carcinoma and hepatitis B virus infection.

On this clonotype: At one of its ends the junction is not consistent with the germline gene, which may arise from a read error. The chain couples TRBV5-5 to TRBJ2-7; no clear D gene. In germline, CDR1 is SGHKS, CDR2 YYEKEE (reference sequence). CDR3 length: 17 residues. The CDR3 reads CASSLEQHPTRPYEQYF. DNA for the CDR3: TGTGCCAGCAGCTTGGAGCAACACCCGACACGGCCCTACGAACAGTACTTC. The full variable domain, rest sourced from reference TRBV5-5 and TRBJ2-7, is DAGVTQSPTHLIKTRGQQVTLRCSPISGHKSVSWYQQVLGQGPQFIFQYYEKEERGRGNFPDRFSARQFPNYSSELNVNALLLGDSALYLCASSLEQHPTRPYEQYFGPGTRLTVT.

This clonotype was seen only a few times. One junction end does not reproduce the germline sequence, and a read error may be involved. This chain connects TRBV6-5 to TRBJ2-1, with D maybe TRBD1 (6 bases). The CDR3 length is 13 residues. Per the germline V gene, CDR1 is MNHEY and CDR2 is SVGAGI. CDR3 sequence (DNA): TGTGCCAGCAATTACTCAGGGGCCAATGAGCAATTCTTC. Residues: CASNYSGANEQFF.

As concerns this clonotype: A much larger clone lies a single base off, so this may be a read error. V gene TRBV25-1 combines with J gene TRBJ2-2; possibly TRBD2 for D (6 bases). Between the trimmed V and J ends, which lost 7 bases and 7 bases, there was a span of 16 bases. CDR1 MGHDK and CDR2 SYGVNS come from the germline V gene. This CDR3 contains 14 residues. CDR3 loop: CASIDHGGDGELFF. The CDR3 DNA reads TGTGCCAGCATTGATCACGGGGGTGACGGGGAGCTGTTTTTT. The variable domain in full, with the rest retrieved from reference TRBV25-1 and TRBJ2-2, is EADIYQTPRYLVIGTGKKITLECSQTMGHDKMYWYQQDPGMELHLIHYSYGVNSTEKGDLSSESTVSRIRTEHFPLTLESARPSHTSQYLCASIDHGGDGELFFGEGSRLTVL.

With respect to this clonotype: Germline and junction disagree at one end, which may indicate a read error. V gene TRBV7-8 combines with J gene TRBJ2-1; D unresolved. There are 16 residues in the CDR3. Germline V gives CDR1 SGHVS, CDR2 FQNEAQ. Here the CDR3 reads CGSSSDFGSTYNEQFF. CDR3 coding DNA: TGTGGCAGCAGCTCTGACTTCGGCAGTACCTACAATGAGCAGTTCTTC.

A note on this clonotype: One end of the junction varies from germline; a read error may be responsible. This chain uses TRBV12-3 or TRBV12-4 with TRBJ2-7; D may match TRBD1 or TRBD2 (5 bases each). The CDR3 is 14 amino acids. In DNA, the CDR3 is TGTGCCAGCAGCTTAGTGGTCGGGGCTTGCGAGCAGTACTTC. This translates into CASSLVVGACEQYF.

The chain joins TRBV6-2 or TRBV6-3 to TRBJ2-7; TRBD2 agrees at 7 bases. The V and J ends lost 7 bases and 9 bases, in that order; junction bases with no gene match: 15. Germline CDR1 reads MNHEY; CDR2 reads SVGEGT. The CDR3 is 14 residues long. The CDR3 sequence: CASNSPGRDYRQYF. The DNA for the CDR3 is TGTGCCAGCAATTCACCGGGACGGGACTACAGGCAGTACTTC.

With regard to this clonotype: Compared with germline, one end of the junction differs, possibly owing to a read error. This sequence joins TRBV29-1 and TRBJ2-2, with D tentatively TRBD2 (5 bases). Germline assignment: CDR1 SQVTM and CDR2 ANQGSEA. The CDR3 is 13 residues long. The CDR3 DNA reads TGCAGCGTCCGACACACGAACACCGGGGAGCTGTTCTTT. Translated: CSVRHTNTGELFF.

This clonotype was seen a handful of times. The CDR3 carries no conserved terminal phenylalanine or tryptophan, so it likely arises from a read error. The chain carries TRBV12-3 or TRBV12-4 and TRBJ1-5; D unclear. Trimming left V 10 bases short and J 1 base short, with 17 bases between. The CDR3 consists of 15 residues. CDR3 sequence: CANCFGQGSNQPQHS. The CDR3 region has the DNA TGTGCCAACTGTTTTGGGCAAGGAAGCAATCAGCCCCAGCATTCT.

As concerns this clonotype: One junction end disagrees with the germline gene, perhaps due to a read error. The chain employs TRBV6-6 and TRBJ1-4, with D unresolved. This CDR3 contains 15 residues. The germline V gene has CDR1 MNHNY and CDR2 SVGAGI (reference sequence). CDR3 amino acids: CVSSFWATRNEKLFF. In DNA form, the CDR3 reads TGTGTCAGCAGTTTCTGGGCAACGCGGAATGAAAAACTGTTTTTT.

As regards this clonotype: Without the conserved terminal phenylalanine or tryptophan, this CDR3 likely stems from a read error. The DNA is omitted, as the CDR3 cannot be located on it reliably, and the CDR3 follows TCRdb's listing. The chain combines TRBV5-4 with TRBJ2-1; the D segment call TRBD2 is taken from the table without a DNA check. From germline, CDR1 is SGHNT and CDR2 YYREEE (reference sequence). The CDR3 totals 15 residues, both ends included. CDR3 sequence reads: CASSYGTSGSNEQLI.

This clonotype came up a few times. The V gene is TRBV14, the J gene TRBJ2-1; D ambiguous. Germline CDR1 and CDR2: SGHDN and FVKESK. The CDR3 runs to 16 residues. Trimming shortened V by 5 bases and J by 0 bases, and 14 bases separated the two germline ends. CDR3 DNA: TGTGCCAGCAGCGCGCCAGAAGACAACTCCTACAATGAGCAGTTCTTC. This gives the protein CASSAPEDNSYNEQFF.

This sequence joins TRBV29-1 and TRBJ2-7; perhaps D is TRBD1 or TRBD2 (5 bases each). Trimming stripped 5 bases from V and 5 bases from J, with 19 bases between. The CDR3 consists of 14 residues. Germline V CDR1 and CDR2: SQVTM, ANQGSEA. The CDR3 sequence: CSVSRPGPGNEQYF. In nucleotides, the CDR3 is TGCAGCGTTTCCAGACCGGGACCGGGGAACGAGCAGTACTTC.

To note about this clonotype: The junction departs from germline at one end; a sequencing error may be responsible. The chain recombines TRBV10-3 with TRBJ2-3; D is unresolved. This CDR3 is built from 11 residues. Per germline, CDR1 ENHRY and CDR2 SYGVKD. The CDR3 here is CAIRALDTPYF. For the CDR3, the DNA is TGTGCCATCAGAGCGCTGGATACGCCGTATTTT.

The DNA of the CDR3 is TGTGCCAGCAGTTACTGGAGGACAGGGACAGTTGGTTCACCCCTCCACTTT. Its protein is CASSYWRTGTVGSPLHF. The chain combines TRBV6-5 with TRBJ1-6, with TRBD1 identical over 8 bases. V gave up 1 base and J gave up 9 bases; unmatched junction bases: 11. The germline CDR1 and CDR2 sequences are MNHEY and SVGAGI. The CDR3 totals 17 residues.

With respect to this clonotype: The conserved final phenylalanine or tryptophan is absent from the CDR3, which likely points to a read error. V and J are TRBV12-3 or TRBV12-4 and TRBJ1-6; D not certain. This CDR3 is built from 12 residues. V lost 11 bases and J lost 7, with 12 bases in between. This CDR3 is CAGNLKNSPLHL. The CDR3, as DNA: TGTGCCGGCAATTTAAAGAATTCACCCCTCCACCTT.

About this clonotype itself: The junction shows a germline mismatch at one end, possibly a read error. The chain links TRBV28 to TRBJ2-1; 10 nucleotides agree with TRBD1. Germline V gives CDR1 MDHEN, CDR2 SYDVKM. The CDR3 loop spans 15 amino acids. The CDR3 loop is CASNIGRQGANEQFF. CDR3 coding DNA: TGTGCCAGCAACATCGGGAGACAGGGGGCGAATGAGCAGTTCTTT.

Remarks on this clonotype: One end of the junction is discordant with germline, which a read error may explain. The V and J genes are TRBV6-2 or TRBV6-3 and TRBJ1-1; D is unresolved. The CDR3 sequence is 14 residues long. CDR1 and CDR2 (germline): MNHEY, SVGEGT. CDR3 residues: CTSSYSRVNTEAIF. DNA of the CDR3: TGTACCAGCAGTTACTCCCGGGTGAACACTGAAGCTATCTTT.

Remarks on this clonotype: A read error is likely, as this CDR3 ends without the conserved phenylalanine or tryptophan. J is TRBJ1-4 and V is TRBV11-2, with no clear D. Germline-derived CDR1 and CDR2 are SGHAT and FQNNGV. There are 15 residues in the CDR3. CDR3 nucleotide sequence: TGTGCCGGCAGCTTAGACGGGTTCGCTAATGGAAAACTGTTTTCT. Protein sequence: CAGSLDGFANGKLFS.

As for this clonotype: This likely comes from a read error, as the CDR3 has no conserved phenylalanine or tryptophan at its end. This chain joins TRBV11-2 and TRBJ1-5, with D uncertain. Germline values: CDR1 SGHAT, CDR2 FQNNGV. This CDR3 is built from 13 residues. CDR3 in amino acids: CASSQQSSQSQHI. DNA of the CDR3: TGTGCTAGCAGCCAGCAGAGCAGTCAGTCCCAGCATATT.

A note on this clonotype: Lacking the conserved final phenylalanine or tryptophan, this CDR3 likely reflects a read error. The chain recombines TRBV4-1 with TRBJ2-1; D unclear. Germline V lookup: CDR1 MGHRA, CDR2 YSYEKL. V lost 4 bases and J 9 bases, leaving 19 bases between the germline ends. This CDR3 contains 15 residues. As DNA, the CDR3 is TGCGCCAGCAGCCCGCTCCGTAACAGCAACAGTGAGCAGTTCCTC. Its protein is CASSPLRNSNSEQFL.

The DNA for the CDR3 is TGTGCCGACAGTGCCGGGACTAGCGGGACGCTGACCAAAAACATTCAGTACTTC. This codes for CADSAGTSGTLTKNIQYF. The chain has TRBV12-3 or TRBV12-4 and TRBJ2-4; 13 positions agree with TRBD2. V lost 11 bases to trimming and J lost 2 bases; unmatched junction nucleotides: 15. This CDR3 is 18 amino acids long.

This clonotype appeared a few times. This clone may be a read error of a much larger clone one base away. V usage is TRBV6-1 and J usage is TRBJ2-2, with 13 positions matching TRBD2. The CDR3 covers 16 residues. Germline-derived CDR1 and CDR2 are MNHNS and SASEGT. The CDR3 DNA reads as TGTGCCAACAGTGGTCCGGGACTAGCGGGGACCGGGGAGCTGTTTTTT. Translation gives CANSGPGLAGTGELFF.

This clonotype was found many times. This chain uses TRBV28 with TRBJ2-7, with 14 bases identical to TRBD2. Looked up from germline, CDR1 is MDHEN and CDR2 is SYDVKM. The ends lost 2 bases at V and 2 bases at J; junction bases unmatched: 8. The CDR3 contains 18 residues. This CDR3 reads CASSLLLGLAGETYEQYF. CDR3 sequence (DNA): TGTGCCAGCAGTTTACTCTTGGGACTAGCGGGAGAAACCTACGAGCAGTACTTC.

In the case of this clonotype: The CDR3 end shows no conserved phenylalanine or tryptophan, and so a read error is likely. V and J are TRBV4-1 and TRBJ2-1, with TRBD1 identical over 8 bases. The J call may be wrong; the DNA end is better matched by TRBJ2-7. Per the germline V gene, CDR1 is MGHRA and CDR2 is YSYEKL. The CDR3 runs 15 residues. CDR3 region: CASSLGQGAVGEQYL. DNA of the CDR3: TGCGCCAGCAGCCTAGGGCAGGGGGCGGTCGGTGAGCAGTACTTA.

In the case of this clonotype: Germline is not matched at one junction end, which may reflect a read error. The J gene is TRBJ2-7, the V gene TRBV29-1, with D possibly matching TRBD2 (6 bases). Germline CDR1 reads SQVTM; CDR2 reads ANQGSEA. The CDR3 covers 11 residues. The CDR3: CSAGGTEEHYF. The CDR3 coding sequence is TGCAGCGCTGGGGGGACCGAAGAGCACTACTTC.

Concerning this clonotype: Because it lacks the conserved phenylalanine or tryptophan at the end, this CDR3 is likely a read error. Because the CDR3's place on the DNA is in doubt, the DNA is left out and the CDR3 is given as listed by TCRdb. The CDR3 reads CTSSPELAVASYGQYS. V gene TRBV4-3 combines with J gene TRBJ2-7; TRBD2, the table's D call, was not compared with the DNA. CDR1 is LGHNA and CDR2 is YSLEER in the germline V gene. Termini included, the CDR3 measures 16 amino acids.

This clonotype has a count of ten or more. A read error may explain this, as a much larger clone is one base away. The rearrangement uses TRBV5-4 and TRBJ2-5, with D unresolved. The CDR3 length is 13 residues. The germline CDR1 and CDR2 sequences are SGHNT and YYREEE (reference sequence). The CDR3 protein is CAGSLKGQETQYF. DNA of the CDR3: TGTGCCGGCAGCTTGAAGGGCCAAGAGACCCAGTACTTC.

This clonotype was picked up many times. CDR3 nucleotides: TGTGCCAGCAGTAGGCAAGAGACCCAGTACTTC. Translation gives CASSRQETQYF. The J gene is TRBJ2-5, the V gene TRBV12-3 or TRBV12-4; D is unclear. The length of the CDR3 is 11 residues. Trimming removed 5 bases from V and 2 bases from J, with 3 bases in between.

The table lists this clonotype with a few counts. A much larger clone sits a single nucleotide away, making a read error possible. The V gene is TRBV28, the J gene TRBJ2-6; D may be TRBD1 (5 bases). Germline CDR1 is MDHEN and CDR2 is SYDVKM. The CDR3 length is 18 residues. In nucleotides, the CDR3 is TGTGCCAGCAGTACTTCAAGGGGTACGAGCTCTGGGGCCAACGTCCCGACTTTC. It codes for CASSTSRGTSSGANVPTF.

Concerning this clonotype: This likely comes from a read error, as the CDR3 has no conserved phenylalanine or tryptophan at its end. The DNA is left out, because the CDR3 cannot be placed on it with certainty; the CDR3 is given as TCRdb lists it. The V call is TRBV12-3 or TRBV12-4, the J call TRBJ2-2; the table's TRBD2 call for D was not verified on the DNA. The CDR3 is 13 amino acids in total, end residues counted. CDR3: CGFGTSATGELFL.

To note about this clonotype: A junction boundary mismatches the germline segment, possibly from a read error. The rearrangement joins TRBV6-5 to TRBJ2-1; D gene uncertain. The germline CDR1 and CDR2 sequences are MNHEY and SVGAGI. This CDR3 region has 15 residues. CDR3 sequence (DNA): TGTGCCAGCAGTTACTCGGTTCTAGAAGGTAATGAGCAATACTTC. It yields the protein CASSYSVLEGNEQYF.

On this clonotype itself: This CDR3 is missing its conserved last phenylalanine or tryptophan, likely due to a read error. The chain carries TRBV11-2 and TRBJ2-5; D ambiguous. Germline lookup yields CDR1 SGHAT and CDR2 FQNNGV. The CDR3 sequence is 16 residues long. V lost 8 bases to trimming and J lost 7 bases, with 26 bases between them. The CDR3 here is CASGQTPGGGKGTQYL. In DNA form, the CDR3 reads TGTGCCAGCGGCCAAACTCCTGGCGGTGGGAAAGGGACCCAGTACTTA.